This TCR beta chain came from a study of response to subunit inactivated influenza vaccine. Using its own MiXCR run on the RT-PCR reads, TCRdb lists one record per CDR3 protein. There are roughly 570,000 distinct CDR3 sequences in the sample; approximately 13% occur only once, and around 14% lies in the top ten. Germline lookup yields CDR1 MNHNS and CDR2 SASEGT. This CDR3 has 13 amino acids. V was clipped by 9 bases and J by 0 bases, with 9 bases between them. Points on this clonotype: Its antigen is not known.

Overall study results and limits: It was the authors' suggestion that each seasonal influenza vaccination recruits few new T cells.

Here the sequenced sample was PBMCs from blood, taken 35 to 45 days after vaccination. The sequence derives from a man over 45 who received an inactivated influenza vaccine. This chain uses TRBV6-1 with TRBJ2-1; D uncertain. CDR3 region: CASAQSSYNEQFF. DNA of the CDR3: TGTGCCAGTGCCCAGAGCTCCTACAATGAGCAGTTCTTC.